This T cell receptor beta chain was found in a study of shared clonotypes between healthy human individuals. Study-level information: Serving as donors were a couple of women and three men, whose ages spanned 18 to 49.

As for this clone: The target antigen is unknown.

The length of the CDR3 is 15 residues. V trimming: 0 bases; J trimming: 3 bases; junction bases outside the gene matches: 2. In germline, CDR1 is SGHKS, CDR2 YYEKEE (reference sequence). The method was immunoSEQ multiplex PCR; TCRdb's version includes in-frame clones alone and lacks a portion of them. The sample records under 850,000 clones, around 92% being singletons. Regarding the study as a whole: Against clonotypes common to all four donors, non-shared ones had lower generation probabilities.

The naive CD8 fraction comprised CD45RO-negative cells positively selected for CCR7 and excluded terminally differentiated effector memory CD45RA+ cells. Sequenced: naive CD8+ T cells sorted from blood. V is TRBV5-5 and J is TRBJ2-7; 11 bases line up with TRBD1. This clonotype was sampled from a man under 40 in good health. The CDR3 loop reads CASSLGTGGNYEQYF. Here the CDR3 DNA reads TGTGCCAGCAGCTTGGGGACAGGGGGCAACTACGAGCAGTACTTC.